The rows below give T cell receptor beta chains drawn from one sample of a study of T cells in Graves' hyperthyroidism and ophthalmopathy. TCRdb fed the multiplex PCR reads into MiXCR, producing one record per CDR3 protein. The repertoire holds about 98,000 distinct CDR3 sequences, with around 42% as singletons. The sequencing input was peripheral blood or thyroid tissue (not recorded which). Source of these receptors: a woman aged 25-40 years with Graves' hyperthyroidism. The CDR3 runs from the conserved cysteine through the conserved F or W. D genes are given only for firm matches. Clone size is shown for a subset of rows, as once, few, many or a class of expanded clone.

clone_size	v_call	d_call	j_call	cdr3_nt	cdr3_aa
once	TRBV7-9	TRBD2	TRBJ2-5	TGTGCCAGCACCCCAATAGCGGGACGTTGGGAGACCCAGTACTTC	CASTPIAGRWETQYF
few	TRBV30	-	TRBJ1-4	TGTGCCTGGAGTGGGGGACAAGGAGAAAAACTGTTTTTT	CAWSGGQGEKLFF
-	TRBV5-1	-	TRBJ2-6	TGCGCCAGCAGCTTGGGTGGGCGACAGGAACACACTGAAGCTTTC	CASSLGGRQEHTEAF
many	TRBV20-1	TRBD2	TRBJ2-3	TGCAGTGCTAGAGGCTTTAGCGGGAGGATCCCTAGCACAGATACGCAGTATTTT	CSARGFSGRIPSTDTQYF
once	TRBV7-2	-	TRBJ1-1	TGTGCCAGCAGCTTAGACGGGAGTGGTCCGAACACTGAAGCTTTCTTT	CASSLDGSGPNTEAFF
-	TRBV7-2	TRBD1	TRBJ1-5	TGTGCCAGCAGTTGGGGGACAGGGAACAATCAGCCCCAGCATTTT	CASSWGTGNNQPQHF
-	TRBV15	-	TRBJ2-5	TGTGCCACCAGCAGTGAGTCACTTTTGCAAGAGACCCAGTACTTC	CATSSESLLQETQYF
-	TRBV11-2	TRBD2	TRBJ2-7	TGTGCCAGCAGCTCTCAACCGGGAGGGGCGTACGAGCAGTACTTC	CASSSQPGGAYEQYF
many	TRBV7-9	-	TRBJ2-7	TGTGCCAGCACCTCAATGGCCGGAAACTCCTACGAGCAGTACTTC	CASTSMAGNSYEQYF
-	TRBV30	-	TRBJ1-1	TGTGCCTGGAGGTCCCAGGGACGGGGTGAAGCTTCCTTT	CAWRSQGRGEASF
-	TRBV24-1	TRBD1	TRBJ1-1	TGTGCCACCAGTGGGGCCGGGACAGGGGGAACTGAAGCTTTCTTT	CATSGAGTGGTEAFF
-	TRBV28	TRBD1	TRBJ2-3	TGTGCCAGCAGTTTAAGACCAGGACAGGGGCACACAGATACGCAGTATTTT	CASSLRPGQGHTDTQYF
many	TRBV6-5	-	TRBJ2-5	TGTGCCAGCAGTCCGAGACTCCAAGAGACCCAGTACTTC	CASSPRLQETQYF
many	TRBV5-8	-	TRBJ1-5	TGTGCCAGCAGCATTAGGAATCAGCCCCAGCATTTT	CASSIRNQPQHF
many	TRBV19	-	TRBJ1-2	TGTGCCAGTAGTATGTTTGGCTTTAGAGGCTATGGCTACACCTTC	CASSMFGFRGYGYTF
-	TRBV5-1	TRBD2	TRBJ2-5	TGCGCCAGCAGCGCCCCGGGACTAGCGGGAGCAGAGACCCAGTACTTC	CASSAPGLAGAETQYF
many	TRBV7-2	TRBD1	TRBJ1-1	TGTGCCAGCAGCCGACAGGGGAACACTGAAGCTTTCTTT	CASSRQGNTEAFF
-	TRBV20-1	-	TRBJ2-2	TGCAGTGCTAGGAGGCAGGTGAGCACCGGGGAGCTGTTTTTT	CSARRQVSTGELFF
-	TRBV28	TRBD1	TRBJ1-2	TGTGCCTGGGGCAGGGGGCTGGCTGGCTACACCTTC	CAWGRGLAGYTF
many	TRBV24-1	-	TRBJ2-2	TGTGCCACCAGTGACGCGACAAGAATCACCGGGGAGCTGTTTTTT	CATSDATRITGELFF
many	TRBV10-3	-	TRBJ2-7	TGTGCCATCAGTGATCAAGCGGTCTCCTACGAGCAGTACTTC	CAISDQAVSYEQYF
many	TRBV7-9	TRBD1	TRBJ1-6	TGTGCCAGCAGCCCGGGGACAGGGGATTCACCCCTCCACTTT	CASSPGTGDSPLHF
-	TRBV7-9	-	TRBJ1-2	TGTGCCAGCAGCAGGAGTGGAGGGGGGAACTATGGCTACGCCTTC	CASSRSGGGNYGYAF
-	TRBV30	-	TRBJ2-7	TGTGCCTGGAGTCCCTCCAACAGAGGCGAGCAGTACTTC	CAWSPSNRGEQYF
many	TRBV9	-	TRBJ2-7	TGTGCCAGCAGCCCTACAGGGATCGTGAACTACGAGCAGTACTTC	CASSPTGIVNYEQYF
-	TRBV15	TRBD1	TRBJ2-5	TGTGCCACCAGCACCTCAGGACAGGGGTTGGAGACCCAGTACTTC	CATSTSGQGLETQYF
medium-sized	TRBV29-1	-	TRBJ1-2	TGCAGCGTTGAAGGACGGTACTATGGCTACACCTTC	CSVEGRYYGYTF
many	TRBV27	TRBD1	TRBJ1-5	TGTGCCAGCAGTATCGGACAGGTCGGTGGGAATCAGCCCCAGCATTTT	CASSIGQVGGNQPQHF
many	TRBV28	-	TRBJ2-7	TGTGCCAGCAGCCCCTCTAAAAACTACGAGCAGTACTTC	CASSPSKNYEQYF
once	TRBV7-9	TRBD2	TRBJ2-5	TGTGCCAGCAGTTTGGCGGGGGGTCAGCCCCAGTACTTC	CASSLAGGQPQYF
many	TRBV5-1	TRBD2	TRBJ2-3	TGCGCCAGCAGTTCGGGACTAGCGGCCACAGATACGCAGTATTTT	CASSSGLAATDTQYF
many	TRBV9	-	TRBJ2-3	TGTGCCAGCAGCGCAACTAGCTACCCCACAGATACGCAGTATTTT	CASSATSYPTDTQYF
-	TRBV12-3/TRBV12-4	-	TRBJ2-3	TGTGCCAGCAGAGGGACCAGGGCGGGGGATACGCAGTATTTT	CASRGTRAGDTQYF
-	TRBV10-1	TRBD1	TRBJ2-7	TGCGCCAGCATCAGCCATACAGGGGGGTACGAGCAGTACTTC	CASISHTGGYEQYF
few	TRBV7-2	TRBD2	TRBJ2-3	TGTGCCAGCAGCTCAGGGGTGGTGTTACGCGGACTAGCGGGCACAGATACGCAGTATTTT	CASSSGVVLRGLAGTDTQYF
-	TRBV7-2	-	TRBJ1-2	TGTGCCAGCAGCTCGGGCACAGCCCTCCATGGCTACACCTTC	CASSSGTALHGYTF
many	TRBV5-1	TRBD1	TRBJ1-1	TGCGCCAGCAGCGCGGGGACAGTCGGGTCCTGGAACACTGAAGCTTTCTTT	CASSAGTVGSWNTEAFF
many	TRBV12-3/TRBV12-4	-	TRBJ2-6	TGTGCCAGCAGTTTCAAGTTATCTGGGGCCAACGTCCTGACTTTC	CASSFKLSGANVLTF
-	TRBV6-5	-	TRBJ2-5	TGTGCCAGCAACGCTAAGGACGTTCAAGAGACCCAGTACTTC	CASNAKDVQETQYF
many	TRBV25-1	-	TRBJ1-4	TGTGCCAGCAGTGACCAGGAGAATAGGGAAAAACTGTTTTTT	CASSDQENREKLFF
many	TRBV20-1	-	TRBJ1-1	TGCAGTGCTAGAGATTTCGGACACACTGAAGCTTTCTTT	CSARDFGHTEAFF
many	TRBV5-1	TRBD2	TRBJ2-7	TGCGCCAGCAGGCCGGGACTAGCGGGCGCGGGCGAGCAGTACTTC	CASRPGLAGAGEQYF
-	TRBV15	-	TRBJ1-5	TGTGCCACCAGCAGACGGGGGGGGATTAGCAATCAGCCCCAGCATTTT	CATSRRGGISNQPQHF
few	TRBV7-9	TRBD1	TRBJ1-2	TGTGCCAGCAGCGTCCTGACAGGGCAGAGCTACACCTTC	CASSVLTGQSYTF
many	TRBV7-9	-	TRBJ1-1	TGTGCCAGCAGCTTAGGGACACCGAACACTGAAGCTTTCTTT	CASSLGTPNTEAFF
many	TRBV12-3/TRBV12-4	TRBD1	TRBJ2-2	TGTGCCAGCAGTCTAGGACAGGGGTACACCGGGGAGCTGTTTTTT	CASSLGQGYTGELFF
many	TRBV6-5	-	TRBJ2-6	TGTGCCAGCAGTCTCATCTTCTCTGGGGCCAACGTCCTGACTTTC	CASSLIFSGANVLTF
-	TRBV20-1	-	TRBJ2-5	TGCAGTGCTAGCATCAGGGGTCGCGGGACCCAGTACTTC	CSASIRGRGTQYF
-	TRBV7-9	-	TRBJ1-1	TGTGCCAGCCGTATTTGGACAGTGAACACTGAAACCTTCTTT	CASRIWTVNTETFF
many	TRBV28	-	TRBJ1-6	TGTGCCAGCATTTTAGGGTCGGGGAATTCACCCCTCCACTTT	CASILGSGNSPLHF
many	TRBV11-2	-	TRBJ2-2	TGTGCCAGCCCGGACCTGCGTCATAACACCGGGGAGCTGTTTTTT	CASPDLRHNTGELFF
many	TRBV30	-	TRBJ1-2	TGTGCCTGGACCCGGACGGGTGGCTACACCTTC	CAWTRTGGYTF
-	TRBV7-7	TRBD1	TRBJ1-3	TGTGCTATCCGCAGACAGGGAGCTGGGGACACCATATATTTT	CAIRRQGAGDTIYF
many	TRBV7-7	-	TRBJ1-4	TGTGCTAGCAGCTTAGGGGTGTCAACTAATGAAAAACTGTTTTTT	CASSLGVSTNEKLFF